The rows below give T cell receptor beta chains drawn from one sample of a study of neoadjuvant nivolumab and ipilimumab in lung cancer. TCRdb's copy holds only in-frame clones and misses some; the assay was immunoSEQ multiplex PCR. The table lists thousands of clones, roughly 77% of them singletons. The sample in question was tumor tissue, obtained after neoadjuvant nivolumab, alone or with ipilimumab, at or shortly before surgery. The receptors stem from an adult with non-small cell lung cancer. CDR3s leave out the opening cysteine and the closing phenylalanine or tryptophan. Clone sizes are given selectively: once, few, many, or a class where the clone is expanded.

V	size	J	CDR3
TRBV18	-	TRBJ1-5	ASSLFNRFYDSNQPQH
TRBV5-1	-	TRBJ2-1	ASSITTSLEQF
TRBV14	few	TRBJ2-6	ASSQDWGPSSGANVLT
TRBV4-2	-	TRBJ1-2	ASSQNRGINYGYT
TRBV9	-	TRBJ2-3	ASSVAGGHSPADTQY
TRBV6-1	-	TRBJ1-5	ASRGAQPQH
TRBV28	-	TRBJ2-7	ASSGQVTLEQY
TRBV10-3	-	TRBJ2-7	AVRTGRGYEQY
TRBV4-1	few	TRBJ2-7	ASSRPGGTTEQY
TRBV10-1	-	TRBJ2-7	ANLGLAGVDFSYEQY
TRBV2	-	TRBJ2-3	ASSADRADTQY
TRBV14	-	TRBJ2-1	ASSQEQSSYNEQF
TRBV27	-	TRBJ2-3	ASSLWLSSTDTQY
TRBV4-1	-	TRBJ2-3	ASSHYPVGGTDTQY
TRBV11-1	-	TRBJ2-5	ASSLEGSGIWTQY
TRBV5-6	-	TRBJ2-7	ASTWGVAGYSYEQY
TRBV6-4	-	TRBJ2-1	ASSEGGESREQF
TRBV19	few	TRBJ2-1	ASSLDLISYNEQF
TRBV5-1	-	TRBJ2-2	ASSPGLAGVGTGELF
TRBV10-3	-	TRBJ2-7	AISGQGDSEQY
TRBV18	-	TRBJ2-7	ASSPSGTSGAYEQY
TRBV29-1	-	TRBJ1-1	SVEEARGYMNTEAF
TRBV11-3	-	TRBJ1-2	ASSSDRYYGYT
TRBV5-4	-	TRBJ2-2	ASSLGRVRTGELF
TRBV29-1	few	TRBJ2-7	SVARGRWPYEQY
TRBV2	-	TRBJ1-5	ASSRDRTSGPQH
TRBV5-5	-	TRBJ2-7	ASNPVGSISYEQY
TRBV7-9	-	TRBJ1-1	ASSLDGGEFTEAF
TRBV25-1	few	TRBJ2-7	ASSDGQGNEQY
TRBV7-9	-	TRBJ2-7	ASSPMTSGVSPYEQY
TRBV10-2	-	TRBJ2-3	ASSPGTSGSRGDTQY
TRBV6-5	-	TRBJ1-2	ASSYSGGEWGYT
TRBV6-6	few	TRBJ1-1	ASRIGPVNTEAF
TRBV5-1	-	TRBJ2-1	ASRSRGEAGRSYNEQF
TRBV19	-	TRBJ2-7	ASSDQNSYEQY
TRBV27	-	TRBJ2-1	ASSGLAGNYNEQF